This T cell receptor beta chain is drawn from a study of beta chain features in type 1 diabetes. Study results and limitations: For patients and controls alike, PCR might favor shorter templates to the same degree. Patients' naive, central memory and regulatory TCRB repertoires appeared more alike than those of healthy donors.

The CDR3 is 15 residues long. CDR1 LNHNV and CDR2 YYDKDF come from the germline V gene (reference sequence). With V trimmed by 5 bases and J by 6 bases, 7 bases remained unmatched. Comments on this clone: The antigen is undetermined.

One heparinised blood draw, averaging roughly 0.12 L, came from each donor. Since all of the isolated RNA was reverse transcribed, expressed TCRB transcripts were what got sequenced. Sequencing was performed with immunoSEQ multiplex PCR; in TCRdb, only in-frame clones are kept and a portion is missing. The repertoire holds roughly 610,000 clones, with around 15% as singletons. The V call is TRBV15, the J call TRBJ2-1; 10 bases are shared with TRBD2. Source material: naive CD4+ T cells from blood. The sequence derives from a man between 18 and 35 years old in good health. The CDR3 DNA reads TGTGCCACCAGCGCCGGGACTAGCGATGTCAATGAGCAGTTCTTC. It yields the protein CATSAGTSDVNEQFF. Looking up the rest from reference TRBV15 and TRBJ2-1 gives the full variable domain: DAMVIQNPRYQVTQFGKPVTLSCSQTLNHNVMYWYQQKSSQAPKLLFHYYDKDFNNEADTPDNFQSRRPNTSFCFLDIRSPGLGDTAMYLCATSAGTSDVNEQFFGPGTRLTVL.